This T cell receptor beta chain was sequenced during a study of blood T cells in healthy people across ages (dated by TCRdb to 2015 to 2017). Study-wide context: In model experiments, template switching captured roughly one uniquely barcoded TCR beta cDNA molecule for every two T cells. Two additional independent replicas of 1 million unique cDNA reads from the same blood draw were analyzed for two donors (one aged 18 to 30 and one aged 80 or older). Donors were grouped into four age groups: young (average approximately 15 years), middle-aged (around 39), aged (about 59) and long-lived (less than 85). Age-related changes in TCR beta repertoire diversity were measured in the study by deep sequencing normalized with unique cDNA molecular identifiers. Overall study outcomes, separate from this receptor: Estimates of total diversity based on one million sequenced T cells were regarded as lower bounds and as underestimates. As age increased, observed TCR beta diversity per million T cells dropped in a roughly linear way, and a significant reduction was already evident by age roughly 40. Because profiling used bulk unsorted PBMCs, naive and antigen-experienced compartments could not be compared conclusively. The percentage of naive T cells measured by flow cytometry correlated strongly with observed TCR beta diversity. Compared with the aged group, the long-lived group had more naive CD4+ T cells, fewer expanded clones and increased TCR diversity, suggesting age selection. Because the CMV infection status of the donors was unknown, age-related changes in expanded clonotypes may potentially have been confounded.

Library generation was performed with 5' RACE. The instrument given in TCRdb is Illumina HiSeq 2500. A second PCR of about 7 to 12 cycles was run with a J-beta primer mix and a sample-barcoded 5' primer. Each TCR beta cDNA molecule received a unique molecular identifier from a template-switch 5' adaptor carrying 12 random nucleotides. At least 2.5 million CDR3-containing paired-end reads were obtained from each sample. All of the RNA was converted into first-strand cDNA using the Mint cDNA synthesis kit, with a TRBC-specific oligonucleotide serving as the primer. Following uracil-DNA glycosylase treatment, a first 18-cycle PCR with universal primers M1SS and BC2_uni_R was performed on all cDNA. Per the source publication's procedure: Each sample was normalized by randomly selecting 1 million high-quality reads, each carrying a distinct molecular identifier. Reads with shared molecular identifiers were discarded instead of being binned into consensus sequences. MiTCR, set to a Q25 quality threshold and the strictest error-elimination algorithm, was used for CDR3 identification, clonotype clustering and error correction. Lower-bound total TCR beta diversity was estimated with a nonparametric unseen species model using Euler transformation. Using fastp trimming at Q25 and MiXCR clonotype assembly, TCRdb reanalyzed the public sequencing data and kept in-frame beta chains. Entries that share a CDR3 protein sequence are merged under the most common genes and DNA. The V and J calls shown here were made by TCRdb, not taken from the authors' results. The sample table shows about 780,000 distinct CDR3 sequences, and 20% to 30% are seen once. The biggest ten clones account for approximately 2.9% of the sample.

This clonotype was seen only a few times. The clone's antigen remains unknown. Base qualities are not provided; no much larger clone lies one nucleotide away. Its CDR3 holds 15 amino acids, cysteine through phenylalanine. The entry retains the CDR3 DNA only, 45 bases that are in frame from base 1. The germline V gene provides CDR1 SGHRS and CDR2 YFSETQ. The donors were under 40 Caucasian individuals from Russia, aged roughly 6 to 100 years, who were systemically healthy. Ten milliliters of peripheral blood were collected from each donor into EDTA-treated Vacutainer tubes. Ficoll-Paque density-gradient centrifugation was used to isolate PBMCs, with at least 7 million obtained per sample. Trizol reagent was used to extract total RNA from PBMCs, with at least 6 micrograms per sample. The percentages of naive CD45RAhigh/CD27high T cells were determined by flow cytometry on a PBMC aliquot from every donor.

This sample also appeared in a second study, on T cells of mothers and their children. Drawing on the second study: Donors were nine systemically healthy Caucasian individuals: three mothers and their six children. cDNA synthesis consumed the entire amount of extracted RNA, loaded at approximately 1.6 ug RNA in each 15 ul reaction. In the second PCR, the M1S primer introduced both the sample barcodes and 2-4 random nucleotides. More than 8 million TCR beta CDR3 reads were obtained from each mother, and roughly 3.1 million reads were obtained from each child. In both related and unrelated pairs, thymic selection shapes the output of TCR recombination in a similar way, with inherited differences having only a minor effect. Normalized repertoire overlap was always found to be slightly, but never significantly, higher in related mother-child pairs than in unrelated mother-child pairs. No persistent microchimeric T cell clones were detected, at a sensitivity of roughly 96 clones per million clonotypes. To look for features that set related mother-child pairs apart from unrelated individuals, the researchers ran deep NGS to compare the TCR beta repertoires of mothers and children. The mean age was approximately 41 +/- 4 years for the mothers and approximately 11 +/- 4 years for the children. After adapter ligation was performed with NEBNext reagents, the libraries were sequenced on an Illumina HiSeq 2000 with 100+100 nt paired-end reads. To prevent cross-contamination, the mother and child libraries were prepared one month apart and sequenced in separate runs. For each donor, between about 500,000 and 2,200,000 distinct TCR beta clonotypes were identified. Naive TCR beta clonotypes were estimated from low-frequency clonotypes matched to each donor's FACS-determined naive share, without sorting.

The sequence was obtained from a boy between 5 and 17 years old in good health. This chain is built from TRBV5-1 and TRBJ2-5, with TRBD2 tentatively as D gene (5 bases match). The J call may be faulty, since TRBJ2-7 better matches the DNA end. The sample was blood. The CDR3 has the sequence CASSLASWERYEQYF. The DNA sequence is given as TGCGCCAGCAGCTTGGCTTCGTGGGAGAGATACGAGCAGTACTTC.